The text below deals with one T cell receptor (beta chain). Germline V gives CDR1 MNHEY, CDR2 SVGAGI. Trimming took off 6 bases at V and 10 bases at J, with 10 bases between the two ends. The CDR3 consists of 11 residues. The data belong to a study of blood T cell repertoires in COVID-19. Study in general: Researchers got acute and convalescent COVID-19 samples from the United States, Italy and Spain.

Clones were sequenced by immunoSEQ multiplex PCR, and TCRdb holds only the in-frame ones, with some missing. The table has approximately 100,000 clones, roughly nine tenths seen once; the top ten hold less than 6.5%. Sequenced material: peripheral blood. The TCR originated in a human donor in a cohort sampled during active COVID-19. The chain combines TRBV6-5 with TRBJ2-1, with D possibly being TRBD2 (6 bases). CDR3 residues: CASSTRGEQFF. DNA for the CDR3: TGTGCCAGCAGCACACGGGGGGAGCAGTTCTTC.